The clone carrying this T cell receptor (beta chain) was detected ten times or more. The antigen remains undetermined. The sample is drawn from a study of T cell repertoires in cytomegalovirus infection. Overall study results and limits: CMV-specific TCR beta clonotypes restricted by HLA-C dominated the ex vivo response.

Germline CDR1 is SGHVS and CDR2 is FNYEAQ. The V end was cut by 5 bases, the J end by 0 bases, with 13 bases between. The CDR3 extends over 15 amino acids. One entry per CDR3 protein results from TCRdb running MiXCR on the reads. The repertoire holds 250,000 to 300,000 distinct CDR3 sequences, with less than 9.5% as singletons. This sequence originates from a human donor in good health (CMV status not recorded). Some clones in this sample may be carry-over from other donors' samples. The source material was PBMCs. V is TRBV7-6 and J is TRBJ1-1; TRBD1 might be the D (5 bases). The CDR3 DNA follows: TGTGCCAGCAGCACGATGCAGGGAGTGAACACTGAAGCTTTCTTT. Protein: CASSTMQGVNTEAFF.